This TCR beta chain was sequenced for a study of T cells in Graves' hyperthyroidism and ophthalmopathy. Regarding the study as a whole: Most clonotypes expanded in the thyroid (above 0.001) were also present in blood.

To note about this clonotype: Its antigen is currently unknown.

The source material, RNA transcripts, was used to amplify TCR beta CDR3 regions. A first-round RT-PCR of the TCR CDR3 used the HTBI primer set. Each CDR3 protein gets one entry after TCRdb re-called the multiplex PCR reads with MiXCR. The repertoire includes around 700,000 distinct CDR3 sequences, roughly a third of them detected once, and less than 40% sits in the top ten. With a duration under 2 months, the hyperthyroidism was newly diagnosed in patients aged 18 to 65. PBMCs came from more than 9 ml fresh peripheral blood. The length of the CDR3 is 12 residues. V was clipped by 6 bases and J by 5 bases, with 10 bases between them. The germline CDR1 and CDR2 sequences are WSHSY and SAAADI.

This receptor was taken from a woman in her thirties or forties with Graves' hyperthyroidism. Specimen: blood. V and J are TRBV10-2 and TRBJ1-1; D gene uncertain. The CDR3 loop is CASRAGKTEAFF. Written as DNA, the CDR3 is TGCGCCAGCAGGGCCGGGAAAACTGAAGCTTTCTTT.